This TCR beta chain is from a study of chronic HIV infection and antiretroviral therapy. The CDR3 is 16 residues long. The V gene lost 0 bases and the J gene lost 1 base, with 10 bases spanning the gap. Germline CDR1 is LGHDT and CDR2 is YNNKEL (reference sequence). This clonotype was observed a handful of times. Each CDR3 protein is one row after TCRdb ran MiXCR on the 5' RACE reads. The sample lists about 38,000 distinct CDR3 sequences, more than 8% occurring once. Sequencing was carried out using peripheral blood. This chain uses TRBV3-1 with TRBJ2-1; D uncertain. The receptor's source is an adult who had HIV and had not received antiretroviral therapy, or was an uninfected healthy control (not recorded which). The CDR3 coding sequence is TGTGCCAGCAGCCAAGAAGGTTCTGGGTCCTACAATGAGCAGTTCTTC. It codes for CASSQEGSGSYNEQFF.